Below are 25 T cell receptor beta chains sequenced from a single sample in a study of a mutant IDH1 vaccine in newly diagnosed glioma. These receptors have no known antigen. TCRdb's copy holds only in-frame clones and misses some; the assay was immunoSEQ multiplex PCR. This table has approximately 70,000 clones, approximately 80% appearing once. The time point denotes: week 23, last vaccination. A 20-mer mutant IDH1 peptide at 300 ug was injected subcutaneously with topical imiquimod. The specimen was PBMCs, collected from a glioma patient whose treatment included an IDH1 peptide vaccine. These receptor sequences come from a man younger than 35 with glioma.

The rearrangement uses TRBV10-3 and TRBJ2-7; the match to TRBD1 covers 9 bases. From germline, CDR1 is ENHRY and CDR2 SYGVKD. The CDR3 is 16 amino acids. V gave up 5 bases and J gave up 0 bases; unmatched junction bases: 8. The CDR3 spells CAISRGTGRSSYEQYF. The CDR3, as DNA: TGTGCCATCAGTAGAGGGACAGGGAGGAGCTCCTACGAGCAGTACTTC.

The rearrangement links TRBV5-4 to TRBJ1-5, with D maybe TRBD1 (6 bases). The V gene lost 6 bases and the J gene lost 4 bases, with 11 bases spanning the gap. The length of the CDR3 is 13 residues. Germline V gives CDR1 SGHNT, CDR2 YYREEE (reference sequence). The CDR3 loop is CASTFDRNQPQHF. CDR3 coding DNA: TGTGCCAGCACATTTGACAGGAATCAGCCCCAGCATTTT.

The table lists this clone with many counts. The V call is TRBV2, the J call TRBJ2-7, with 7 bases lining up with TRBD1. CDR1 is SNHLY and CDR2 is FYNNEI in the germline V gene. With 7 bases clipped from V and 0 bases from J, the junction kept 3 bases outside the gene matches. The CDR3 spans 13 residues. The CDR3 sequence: CASNGDSSYEQYF. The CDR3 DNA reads TGTGCCAGCAACGGGGACAGCTCCTACGAGCAGTACTTC.

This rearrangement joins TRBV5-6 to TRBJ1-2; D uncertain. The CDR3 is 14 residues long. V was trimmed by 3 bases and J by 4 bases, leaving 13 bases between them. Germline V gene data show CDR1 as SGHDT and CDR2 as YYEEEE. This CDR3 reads CASSSRRGPYGYTF. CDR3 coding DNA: TGTGCCAGCAGCTCGCGGCGTGGACCCTATGGCTACACCTTC. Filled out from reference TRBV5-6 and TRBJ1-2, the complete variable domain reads DAGVTQSPTHLIKTRGQQVTLRCSPKSGHDTVSWYQQALGQGPQFIFQYYEEEERQRGNFPDRFSGHQFPNYSSELNVNALLLGDSALYLCASSSRRGPYGYTFGSGTRLTVV.

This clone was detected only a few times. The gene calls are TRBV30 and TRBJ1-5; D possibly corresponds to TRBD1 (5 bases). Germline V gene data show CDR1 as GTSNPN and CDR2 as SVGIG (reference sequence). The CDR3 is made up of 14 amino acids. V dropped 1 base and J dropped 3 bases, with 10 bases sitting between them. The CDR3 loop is CAWSEGPLNQPQHF. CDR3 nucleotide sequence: TGTGCCTGGAGTGAGGGACCGCTCAATCAGCCCCAGCATTTT.

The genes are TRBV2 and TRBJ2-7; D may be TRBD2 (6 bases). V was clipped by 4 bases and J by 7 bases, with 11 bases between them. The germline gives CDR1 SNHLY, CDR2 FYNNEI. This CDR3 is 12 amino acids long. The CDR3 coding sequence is TGTGCCAGCAGTGCTGTGGGGGGTGAGCAGTACTTC. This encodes CASSAVGGEQYF.

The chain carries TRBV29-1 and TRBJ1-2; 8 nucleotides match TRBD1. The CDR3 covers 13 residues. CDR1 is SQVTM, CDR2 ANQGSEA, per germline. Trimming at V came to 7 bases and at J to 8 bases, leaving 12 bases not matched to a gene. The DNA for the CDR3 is TGCAGCGCCCAGGCAGGGGGCGCCGGAGGCTACACCTTC. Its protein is CSAQAGGAGGYTF. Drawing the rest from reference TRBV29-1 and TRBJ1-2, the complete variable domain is SAVISQKPSRDICQRGTSLTIQCQVDSQVTMMFWYRQQPGQSLTLIATANQGSEATYESGFVIDKFPISRPNLTFSTLTVSNMSPEDSSIYLCSAQAGGAGGYTFGSGTRLTVV.

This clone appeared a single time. The CDR3 is CASSTQDRVSEAFF. The CDR3 DNA sequence: TGTGCCAGCAGCACACAGGACAGGGTGTCTGAAGCTTTCTTT. The V call is TRBV9, the J call TRBJ1-1; 8 bases line up with TRBD1. Germline V gene lookup returns CDR1 SGDLS and CDR2 YYNGEE. The trim removed 4 bases at V and 6 bases at J, leaving 8 bases unmatched. The CDR3 extends over 14 amino acids. Together with reference TRBV9 and TRBJ1-1, the CDR3 gives the full variable domain: DSGVTQTPKHLITATGQRVTLRCSPRSGDLSVYWYQQSLDQGLQFLIQYYNGEERAKGNILERFSAQQFPDLHSELNLSSLELGDSALYFCASSTQDRVSEAFFGQGTRLTVV.

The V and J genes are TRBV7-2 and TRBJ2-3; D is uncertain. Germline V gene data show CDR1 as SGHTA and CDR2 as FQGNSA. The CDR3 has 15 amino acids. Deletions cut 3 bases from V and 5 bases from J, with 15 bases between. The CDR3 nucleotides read TGTGCCAGCAGCTTGCAGGTTCCCCCCTTAGATACGCAGTATTTT. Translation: CASSLQVPPLDTQYF. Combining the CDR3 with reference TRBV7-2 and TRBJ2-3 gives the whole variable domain GAGVSQSPSNKVTEKGKDVELRCDPISGHTALYWYRQSLGQGLEFLIYFQGNSAPDKSGLPSDRFSAERTGGSVSTLTIQRTQQEDSAVYLCASSLQVPPLDTQYFGPGTRLTVL.

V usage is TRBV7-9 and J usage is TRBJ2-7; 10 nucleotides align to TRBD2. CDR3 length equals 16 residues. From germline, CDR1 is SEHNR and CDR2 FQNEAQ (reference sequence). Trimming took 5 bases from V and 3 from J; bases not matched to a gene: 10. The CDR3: CASSPTGLAVNYEQYF. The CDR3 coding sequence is TGTGCCAGCAGCCCGACAGGACTAGCGGTGAACTACGAGCAGTACTTC.

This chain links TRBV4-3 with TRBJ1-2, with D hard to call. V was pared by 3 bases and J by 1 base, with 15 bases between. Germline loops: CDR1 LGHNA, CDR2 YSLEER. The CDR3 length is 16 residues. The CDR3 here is CASSQALGPLNYGYTF. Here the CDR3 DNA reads TGCGCCAGCAGCCAGGCTCTCGGACCTCTTAACTATGGCTACACCTTC.

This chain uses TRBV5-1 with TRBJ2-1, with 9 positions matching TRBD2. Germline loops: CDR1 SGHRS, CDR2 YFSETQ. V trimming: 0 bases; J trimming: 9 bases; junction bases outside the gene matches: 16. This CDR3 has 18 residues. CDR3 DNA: TGCGCCAGCAGCTTGGCCGACCCCGGGGCTAGCGGGGCGGTTGAGCAGTTCTTC. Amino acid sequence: CASSLADPGASGAVEQFF.

CDR3 loop: CSVDPQTLAGGGETQYF. CDR3 in DNA: TGCAGCGTTGATCCCCAAACTCTAGCGGGCGGGGGGGAGACCCAGTACTTC. The rearrangement uses TRBV29-1 and TRBJ2-5, with 8 bases that match TRBD2. CDR1 and CDR2 (germline): SQVTM, ANQGSEA. The CDR3 runs to 17 residues. The junction had 17 bases not matched to a gene; V was cut back by 3 bases and J by 5 bases.

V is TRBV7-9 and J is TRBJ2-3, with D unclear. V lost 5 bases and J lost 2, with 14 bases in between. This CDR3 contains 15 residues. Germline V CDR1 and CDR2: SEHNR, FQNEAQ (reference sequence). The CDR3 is CASSRPTWDTDTQYF. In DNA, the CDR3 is TGTGCCAGCAGCCGACCAACCTGGGACACAGATACGCAGTATTTT.

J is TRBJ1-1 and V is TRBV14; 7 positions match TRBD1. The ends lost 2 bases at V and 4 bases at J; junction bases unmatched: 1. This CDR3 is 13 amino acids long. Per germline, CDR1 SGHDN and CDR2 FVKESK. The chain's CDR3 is CASSQTGATEAFF. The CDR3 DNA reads TGTGCCAGCAGCCAAACAGGGGCCACTGAAGCTTTCTTT.

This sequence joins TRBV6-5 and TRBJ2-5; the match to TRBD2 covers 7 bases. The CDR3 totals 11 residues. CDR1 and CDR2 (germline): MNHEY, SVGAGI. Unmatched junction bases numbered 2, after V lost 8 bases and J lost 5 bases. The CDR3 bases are TGTGCCAGCGACGGGGGGGAGACCCAGTACTTC. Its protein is CASDGGETQYF.

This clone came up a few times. The CDR3 DNA is TGTGCCAGTAGCCCCCGGACAGGGATCACTGAAGCTTTCTTT. This encodes CASSPRTGITEAFF. The gene calls are TRBV19 and TRBJ1-1; 8 bases are a match to TRBD1. CDR1 LNHDA and CDR2 SQIVND come from the germline V gene (reference sequence). The ends lost 6 bases at V and 4 bases at J; junction bases unmatched: 7. CDR3 length equals 14 residues.

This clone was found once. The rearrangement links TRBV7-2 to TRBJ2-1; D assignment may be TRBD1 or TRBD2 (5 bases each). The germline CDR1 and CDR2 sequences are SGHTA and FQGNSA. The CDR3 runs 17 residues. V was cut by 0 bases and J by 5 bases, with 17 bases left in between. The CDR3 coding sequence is TGTGCCAGCAGCTTAGCAGTGGGACCCCTCGTCCACAATGAGCAGTTCTTC. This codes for CASSLAVGPLVHNEQFF.

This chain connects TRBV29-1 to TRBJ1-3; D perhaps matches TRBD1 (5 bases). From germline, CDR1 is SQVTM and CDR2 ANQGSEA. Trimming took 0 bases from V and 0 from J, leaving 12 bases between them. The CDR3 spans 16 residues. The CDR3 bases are TGCAGCGTTGAAGATCAAATCGGGACCTCTGGAAACACCATATATTTT. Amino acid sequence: CSVEDQIGTSGNTIYF.

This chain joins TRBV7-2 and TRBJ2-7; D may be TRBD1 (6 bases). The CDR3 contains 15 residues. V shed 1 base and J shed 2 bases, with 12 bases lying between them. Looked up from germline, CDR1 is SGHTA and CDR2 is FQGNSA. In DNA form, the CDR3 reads TGTGCCAGCAGCTTAGAGGCAGGGGACGCCTACGAGCAGTACTTC. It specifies CASSLEAGDAYEQYF.

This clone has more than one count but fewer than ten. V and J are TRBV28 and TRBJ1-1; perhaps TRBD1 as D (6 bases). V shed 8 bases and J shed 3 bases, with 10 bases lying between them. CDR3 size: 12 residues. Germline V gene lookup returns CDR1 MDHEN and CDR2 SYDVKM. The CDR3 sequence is CASGDTYTEAFF. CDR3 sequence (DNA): TGTGCCAGCGGGGACACCTACACTGAAGCTTTCTTT. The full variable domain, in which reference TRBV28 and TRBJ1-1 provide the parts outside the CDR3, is DVKVTQSSRYLVKRTGEKVFLECVQDMDHENMFWYRQDPGLGLRLIYFSYDVKMKEKGDIPEGYSVSREKKERFSLILESASTNQTSMYLCASGDTYTEAFFGQGTRLTVV.

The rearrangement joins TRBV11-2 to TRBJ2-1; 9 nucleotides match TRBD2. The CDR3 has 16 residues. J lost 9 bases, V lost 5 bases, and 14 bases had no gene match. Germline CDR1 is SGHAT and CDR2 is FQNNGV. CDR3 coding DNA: TGTGCCAGCAGCCCCCCAGGGCTAGCGGGGCGGGGTGAGCAGTTCTTC. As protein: CASSPPGLAGRGEQFF.

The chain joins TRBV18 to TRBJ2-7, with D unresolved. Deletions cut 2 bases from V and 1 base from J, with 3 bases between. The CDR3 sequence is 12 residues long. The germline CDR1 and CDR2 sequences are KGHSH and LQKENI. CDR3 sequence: CASSPRSYEQYF. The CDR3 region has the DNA TGTGCCAGCTCACCAAGATCCTACGAGCAGTACTTC.

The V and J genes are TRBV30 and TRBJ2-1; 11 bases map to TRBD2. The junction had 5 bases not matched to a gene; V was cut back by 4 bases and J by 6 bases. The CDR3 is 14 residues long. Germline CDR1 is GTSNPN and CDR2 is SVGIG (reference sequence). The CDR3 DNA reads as TGTGCCTGGACACTAGCGGGAGTAACCAATGAGCAGTTCTTC. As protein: CAWTLAGVTNEQFF.

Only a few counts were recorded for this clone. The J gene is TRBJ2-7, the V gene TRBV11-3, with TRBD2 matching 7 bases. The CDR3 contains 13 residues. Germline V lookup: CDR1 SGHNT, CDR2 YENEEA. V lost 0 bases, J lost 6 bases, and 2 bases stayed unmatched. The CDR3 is CASSLDPGGEQYF. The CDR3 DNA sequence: TGTGCCAGCAGCTTAGATCCGGGAGGCGAGCAGTACTTC.